The sample holds many counts of the clone carrying this T cell receptor beta chain. Its antigen remains unknown. Graves' hyperthyroidism was deemed stable absent ophthalmopathy progression within 18 months. Cells are PBMCs isolated from over 7.5 ml of fresh blood. Using RNA transcripts as the source, TCR beta CDR3 regions were amplified. With the HTBI primer set, the TCR CDR3 went through a first round of RT-PCR. TCRdb analysed the multiplex PCR reads with MiXCR anew, one entry per CDR3 protein. This table holds hundreds of thousands of distinct CDR3 sequences, under 15% found once. The length of the CDR3 is 14 residues. V was clipped by 0 bases and J by 9 bases, with 12 bases between them. This entry comes from a study of T cells in Graves' hyperthyroidism and ophthalmopathy. Background on the study: Peripheral blood was secured at the point of initial diagnosis, before any treatment. Whole-study findings and limits: Most clonotypes expanded in the thyroid (above 0.001) were also present in blood.

This receptor was taken from a woman in her 30s with Graves' hyperthyroidism. Sequenced sample: blood. The chain has TRBV12-3 or TRBV12-4 and TRBJ1-5; TRBD1 might be the D (5 bases). The CDR3 DNA reads TGTGCCAGCAGTTTAGCGGCAGGGCCCGGGCCCCAGCATTTT. Translating it yields CASSLAAGPGPQHF.